A selection of T cell receptor beta chains follows, all from one sample in a study of T-cell reconstitution after alpha-beta-depleted transplantation in children. TCRdb itself ran the PCR reads through MiXCR, one entry per CDR3 protein. The sample yields around 450,000 distinct CDR3 sequences, roughly a tenth seen once. This sample comprised PBMCs, obtained before TCRalphabeta/CD19-depleted stem cell transplant. The receptors come from a child aged 2-15 years with inherited bone marrow failure, due to receive a stem cell transplant. Each CDR3 is given with its conserved first and last residue. The order of the fields is V gene, D gene, clone size, J gene, CDR3 DNA, CDR3 protein. D genes are given only for firm matches. Clone size is given for some rows only: seen once, a few or many times, or a class if the clone is expanded.

V: TRBV7-2; D: -; size: few; J: TRBJ2-5; DNA: TGTGCCAGCAGCCCCGGACAGAGTGAGACCCAGTACTTC; CDR3: CASSPGQSETQYF
V: TRBV27; D: TRBD2; size: -; J: TRBJ2-2; DNA: TGTGCCAGCAGTTTATTTTCTCCGACTAGCGGGAGTGTCGGGGAGCTGTTTTTT; CDR3: CASSLFSPTSGSVGELFF
V: TRBV11-2; D: TRBD2; size: few; J: TRBJ2-7; DNA: TGTGCCAGCAGCTCGACTAGCGGGGGCCAGCCTTCCTACGAGCAGTACTTC; CDR3: CASSSTSGGQPSYEQYF
V: TRBV6-5; D: -; size: -; J: TRBJ1-2; DNA: TGTGCCAGCAGTCCAGGGCCCCTTTTTGGCTACACCTTC; CDR3: CASSPGPLFGYTF
V: TRBV5-1; D: -; size: -; J: TRBJ2-3; DNA: TGCGCCAGCAGCTTGGTCGGCGGTGCCTTCACAGATACGCAGTATTTT; CDR3: CASSLVGGAFTDTQYF
V: TRBV27; D: TRBD1; size: many; J: TRBJ2-7; DNA: TGTGCCAGCAGTGACAGGGGGGGCTACGAGCAGTACTTC; CDR3: CASSDRGGYEQYF
V: TRBV7-2; D: -; size: many; J: TRBJ2-2; DNA: TGTGCCAGCAGCTTACCTCGGGGCGGCCCGAACACCGGGGAGCTGTTTTTT; CDR3: CASSLPRGGPNTGELFF
V: TRBV28; D: TRBD1; size: -; J: TRBJ1-2; DNA: TGTGCCAGCTCCACAGGGGGTCATGGCTACACCTTC; CDR3: CASSTGGHGYTF
V: TRBV14; D: TRBD1; size: many; J: TRBJ2-2; DNA: TGTGCCAGCAGCCGACAGGGAGAAGTCACCGGGGAGCTGTTTTTT; CDR3: CASSRQGEVTGELFF
V: TRBV4-3; D: -; size: many; J: TRBJ2-4; DNA: TGCGCCAGCAGCTTGACTGGGGGAAACATTCAGTACTTC; CDR3: CASSLTGGNIQYF
V: TRBV14; D: -; size: many; J: TRBJ1-2; DNA: TGTGCCAGCAGCCAAGGGCAAGCTAACTATGGCTACACCTTC; CDR3: CASSQGQANYGYTF
V: TRBV20-1; D: TRBD2; size: many; J: TRBJ2-1; DNA: TGCAGTGCCGGGACTAGCGGGAGGGCCGACAATGAGCAGTTCTTC; CDR3: CSAGTSGRADNEQFF
V: TRBV10-3; D: -; size: many; J: TRBJ2-7; DNA: TGTGCCATCAGTGGCCCGGGGCCGTTCGGTAGCACCTACGAGCAGTACTTC; CDR3: CAISGPGPFGSTYEQYF
V: TRBV3-1; D: -; size: -; J: TRBJ2-7; DNA: TGTGCCAGCAGCCATTCTGCAGGGACCTACGAGCAGTACTTC; CDR3: CASSHSAGTYEQYF
V: TRBV15; D: -; size: many; J: TRBJ2-7; DNA: TGTGCCACCAGCAGAGATACCCAGTACCCTGGGGAGCAGTACTTC; CDR3: CATSRDTQYPGEQYF
V: TRBV18; D: -; size: many; J: TRBJ2-5; DNA: TGTGCCAGCTCACCACAAGAGACCCAGTACTTC; CDR3: CASSPQETQYF
V: TRBV9; D: -; size: few; J: TRBJ2-5; DNA: TGTGCCAGCAGCGTCCGGACCGGAGGAGAGACCCAGTACTTC; CDR3: CASSVRTGGETQYF
V: TRBV7-2; D: -; size: many; J: TRBJ2-7; DNA: TGTGCCAGCAGCTTAGTCGGGGAAGGGTACGAGCAGTACTTC; CDR3: CASSLVGEGYEQYF
V: TRBV4-3; D: TRBD1; size: many; J: TRBJ1-2; DNA: TGCGCCAGCAGCCAAGATGGACAGGGCGGCTATGGCTACACCTTC; CDR3: CASSQDGQGGYGYTF
V: TRBV19; D: -; size: few; J: TRBJ1-5; DNA: TGTGCCAGTAACAGTCCCAATCAGCCCCAGCATTTT; CDR3: CASNSPNQPQHF
V: TRBV4-3; D: TRBD2; size: many; J: TRBJ2-7; DNA: TGCGCCAGCAGCCAAGAAACCCCAAGGCTAGCGGGCTACGAGCAGTACTTC; CDR3: CASSQETPRLAGYEQYF
V: TRBV7-9; D: -; size: few; J: TRBJ2-2; DNA: TGTGCCAGCAGCTTCATTGATAGGTCGTCCGGGGAGCTGTTTTTT; CDR3: CASSFIDRSSGELFF
V: TRBV7-2; D: TRBD2; size: few; J: TRBJ2-1; DNA: TGTGCCAGTCGGGAGGATTCAAGCAATGAGCAGTTCTTC; CDR3: CASREDSSNEQFF
V: TRBV7-8; D: TRBD1; size: many; J: TRBJ2-5; DNA: TGTGCCAGCAGCACAAGGACAGGGGAGACCCAGTACTTC; CDR3: CASSTRTGETQYF
V: TRBV18; D: -; size: few; J: TRBJ2-1; DNA: TGTGCCAGCTCACTGGGATACTTGGATGAGCAGTTCTTC; CDR3: CASSLGYLDEQFF
V: TRBV9; D: -; size: many; J: TRBJ2-1; DNA: TGTGCCAGCAGCGTATCTGGAGAAGGCAATGAGCAGTTCTTC; CDR3: CASSVSGEGNEQFF
V: TRBV5-1; D: TRBD2; size: many; J: TRBJ2-1; DNA: TGCGCCAGCAGCTTAACTAGCGGGATTTCCTACAATGAGCAGTTCTTC; CDR3: CASSLTSGISYNEQFF
V: TRBV6-1; D: -; size: few; J: TRBJ1-3; DNA: TGTGCCAGCAGTAGCGTCAGTACTGACGGAAACACCATATATTTT; CDR3: CASSSVSTDGNTIYF
V: TRBV7-2; D: -; size: many; J: TRBJ2-7; DNA: TGTGCCAGCAGCCTCCCGAGTCCCGAGCAGTACTTC; CDR3: CASSLPSPEQYF
V: TRBV7-2; D: TRBD1; size: many; J: TRBJ1-5; DNA: TGTGCCAGCAGCACACCGGACAGGAGGGATCAGCCCCAGCATTTT; CDR3: CASSTPDRRDQPQHF
V: TRBV12-3/TRBV12-4; D: -; size: many; J: TRBJ2-3; DNA: TGTGCCAGCAGTTGGCGGCGCAGAGATACGCAGTATTTT; CDR3: CASSWRRRDTQYF
V: TRBV20-1; D: -; size: many; J: TRBJ2-4; DNA: TGCAGTGCTAGAGACAGGGTTCCCAACATTCAGTACTTC; CDR3: CSARDRVPNIQYF
V: TRBV12-3/TRBV12-4; D: -; size: -; J: TRBJ2-2; DNA: TGTGCCAGCAATGACAGGACCGGGGAGCTGTTTTTT; CDR3: CASNDRTGELFF
V: TRBV2; D: -; size: many; J: TRBJ2-6; DNA: TGTGCCAGCCTATCTCTTGGAGGGATCTCTGGGGCCAACGTCCTGACTTTC; CDR3: CASLSLGGISGANVLTF
V: TRBV7-2; D: TRBD2; size: -; J: TRBJ2-3; DNA: TGTGCCAGCAGCTTCGCGGGACTATCAGATACGCAGTATTTT; CDR3: CASSFAGLSDTQYF
V: TRBV10-1; D: -; size: -; J: TRBJ2-2; DNA: TGCGCCAGCAGTGACGGAAGGACTCCCTACACCGGGGAGCTGTTTTTT; CDR3: CASSDGRTPYTGELFF
V: TRBV15; D: -; size: few; J: TRBJ2-7; DNA: TGTGCCACCAGCAGATCCCGGGGGTCGAACGAGCAGTACTTC; CDR3: CATSRSRGSNEQYF
V: TRBV12-3/TRBV12-4; D: -; size: few; J: TRBJ1-2; DNA: TGTGCCAGCAGTTTAGTCCTATCCCGGGACGCGTCGCCCACTAACTATGGCTACACCTTC; CDR3: CASSLVLSRDASPTNYGYTF
V: TRBV24-1; D: TRBD2; size: few; J: TRBJ2-7; DNA: TGTGCCACCAGTGATTTTGTCTCTAGCGGGAGGACCTTATTATCCTACGAGCAGTACTTC; CDR3: CATSDFVSSGRTLLSYEQYF
V: TRBV5-6; D: -; size: many; J: TRBJ2-7; DNA: TGTGCCAGCAGCTTGGGGGAAGGCCTGGAGCAGTACTTC; CDR3: CASSLGEGLEQYF
V: TRBV29-1; D: -; size: -; J: TRBJ2-7; DNA: TGCAGCGTTGAAGATAGGGACGGGAGTTACGAGCAGTACTTC; CDR3: CSVEDRDGSYEQYF